This T cell receptor beta chain was profiled in a study of T cells in localized non-small cell lung cancer. The CDR3 runs 18 residues. Trimming removed 0 bases at V and 3 bases at J, with 17 bases between. Germline V gene sequence: CDR1 MNHGY, CDR2 SAAAGT. TCRdb's table, derived via immunoSEQ multiplex PCR, lists solely in-frame clones and lacks some. The sample holds thousands of clones, 22% seen once. In regard to this clone: Its antigen is undetermined.

The study's findings and limits: The highest T cell clonality was in uninvolved adjacent lung, above tumor. There were a median roughly 54 of the top 100 tumor clones appearing in adjacent lung. Owing to sequencing of a solitary tumor region, heterogeneity cannot be discounted. With higher T cell density in blood came longer overall survival.

This TCR was recovered from a male donor aged 60 or older with stage III squamous cell lung carcinoma. The starting material was lung tumor tissue, obtained before any cancer treatment. The genes are TRBV6-8 and TRBJ1-4; perhaps TRBD1 as D (6 bases). DNA of the CDR3: TGTGCCAGCAGTTACTCGGGGGGTACAGGGTGGTCTAATGAAAAACTGTTTTTT. Translating it yields CASSYSGGTGWSNEKLFF.